A single T cell receptor (beta chain) is shown here with its context. Its antigen is undetermined. The source of the sample is a study of T cell responses to AZD1222 COVID-19 vaccine. Study observations and caveats: Researchers took repertoire samples only after the peak T cell response had come. Per reports, nearly half of all spike-specific TCRs target regions that are unmutated in variants.

Clones were read by immunoSEQ multiplex PCR, and TCRdb kept only the in-frame ones, dropping some. The data show around 150,000 clones, roughly 93% seen once. Second-dose schedules of about 4 or about 12 weeks were combined. This CDR3 region has 15 residues. V was pared by 5 bases and J by 5 bases, with 9 bases of the junction left unmatched. In germline, CDR1 is SGHAT, CDR2 FQNNGV. The chain joins TRBV11-2 to TRBJ1-2; 9 bases match TRBD1. The sequencing used peripheral blood, collected 28 days after the second AZD1222 dose. The clonotype was recovered from an adult who received the AZD1222 COVID-19 vaccine. Here the CDR3 reads CASSPRGQGIYGYTF. The CDR3 bases are TGTGCCAGCAGCCCCCGGGGACAGGGAATATATGGCTACACCTTC. Combining the CDR3 with reference TRBV11-2 and TRBJ1-2 gives the whole variable domain EAGVAQSPRYKIIEKRQSVAFWCNPISGHATLYWYQQILGQGPKLLIQFQNNGVVDDSQLPKDRFSAERLKGVDSTLKIQPAKLEDSAVYLCASSPRGQGIYGYTFGSGTRLTVV.